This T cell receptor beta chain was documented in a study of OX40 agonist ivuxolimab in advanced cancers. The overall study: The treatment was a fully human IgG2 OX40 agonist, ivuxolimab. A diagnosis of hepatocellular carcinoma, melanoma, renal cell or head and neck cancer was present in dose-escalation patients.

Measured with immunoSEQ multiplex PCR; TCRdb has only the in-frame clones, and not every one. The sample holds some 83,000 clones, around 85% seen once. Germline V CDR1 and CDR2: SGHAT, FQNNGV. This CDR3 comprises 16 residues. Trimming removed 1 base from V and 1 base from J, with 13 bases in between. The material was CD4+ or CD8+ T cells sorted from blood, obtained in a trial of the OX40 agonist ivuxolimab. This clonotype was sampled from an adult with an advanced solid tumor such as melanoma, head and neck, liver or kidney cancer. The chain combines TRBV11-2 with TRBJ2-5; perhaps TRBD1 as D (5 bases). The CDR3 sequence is CASSLGGAGSQETQYF. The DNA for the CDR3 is TGTGCCAGCAGCTTAGGGGGCGCCGGGTCCCAAGAGACCCAGTACTTC. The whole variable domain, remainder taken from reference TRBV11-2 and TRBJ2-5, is EAGVAQSPRYKIIEKRQSVAFWCNPISGHATLYWYQQILGQGPKLLIQFQNNGVVDDSQLPKDRFSAERLKGVDSTLKIQPAKLEDSAVYLCASSLGGAGSQETQYFGPGTRLLVL.